This T cell receptor (beta chain) stems from a study of tumor and adjacent non-tumor tissue in lung cancer listed by TCRdb under 2018. For the study in its entirety: Of the cohort, around eleven patients had adenocarcinoma, 2 had squamous cell carcinoma and 1 had small cell lung cancer. Ages among the 15 or so patients ranged from about 30 to 85 years, there were 10 men and 5 women, and disease was at TNM stage I to III. Sequencing produced more than 100,000,000 productive TCRbeta reads in total, an average of approximately 4.5 million reads per sample. The study compared bulk TCRbeta repertoires between lung tumor tissue and matched distant non-tumor lung tissue from 15 lung cancer patients. Around 30 paired specimens, one tumor and one normal lung sample per patient, were profiled by TCRbeta CDR3 sequencing. The investigation overall reported the following: The methods do not name the sequencing platform or mention unique molecular identifiers. TCR diversity was significantly higher in younger patients, and higher tumor TCR diversity was associated with shorter overall and disease-free survival. The top 100 clones made up a significantly larger cumulative share of the repertoire in normal lung than in tumor tissue. Tumor tissue showed significantly greater TCR diversity (inverse Simpson) than normal lung tissue (431.37 vs 166.20, P = 0.0075, Mann-Whitney U test). Only about 15 patients were in the cohort, and the authors stated that larger samples and more detailed clinical data are needed. Because peripheral blood was not sequenced, the blood TCRbeta repertoires of the lung cancer patients in the study went unexamined.

Of note for this clonotype: The antigen it binds to is not known. Within one base of it there is no much larger clone, and no base qualities were kept.

RNA was isolated from bulk unsorted tissue, and RNA quality was assessed with a NanoDrop ND-1000 and an Agilent 2100. For the normal lung samples, distant non-tumor tissue was collected more than 3 cm away from the tumor edge. The donors were newly diagnosed lung cancer patients admitted for thoracic surgery in China from August to November 2014 who had not received prior chemotherapy. Anyone who had undergone radiotherapy or chemotherapy before, or who had another cancer at the same time, was left out of the study. Surgical tissue pieces of roughly 1-2 cm3 were preserved in RNAlater solution and were kept at -80 degrees C until use. Receptor libraries were prepared by multiplex PCR. The instrument given in TCRdb is Illumina HiSeq 2500. TCRbeta libraries were constructed through three rounds of nested PCR with primers (Table S4) according to protocols adapted from ARM-PCR. Before sequencing, PCR products of 200-500 bp were cut from the gel and purified using the QIAquick gel extraction kit. The authors' pipeline ran thus. Reads were cleaned using Trimmomatic, were merged into complete CDR3 sequences using FLASH, and were assigned to V(D)J germline segments using MiTCR. Clonal diversity was calculated as the inverse Simpson's index using VDJtools. A read counted as productive if the sequence was in-frame and lacked a premature stop codon. TCRdb cleaned the public reads at Q25 with fastp, built clones with MiXCR and kept in-frame beta chains. For every CDR3 protein sequence, its rows merge into one entry that carries the most common genes and DNA. The V and J calls and clone size are TCRdb's, not the authors'. The sample records approximately 66,000 distinct CDR3 sequences, roughly 57% of which are singletons. Around 33% of the sample is taken by the ten largest.

The CDR3 covers 12 residues, taking in both the cysteine and the phenylalanine. The kept DNA is CDR3 alone, 36 bases in frame from the first base. The V and J genes are TRBV21-1 and TRBJ2-7. TRBV21-1 is a listed pseudogene. The sequenced sample consisted of distant non-tumor lung tissue. This clonotype was obtained from a man in his sixties or seventies with non-small cell lung cancer. The DNA sequence follows: TGTGCCAGCAGCAAAGCCCGGTACGAGCAGTACTTC. Translated, this gives CASSKARYEQYF.